Below, 30 T cell receptor beta chains from the same sample are listed, as sequenced in a study of blood T cell repertoires in COVID-19. Assay: immunoSEQ multiplex PCR; the TCRdb copy retains only in-frame clones and omits some. The table includes hundreds of thousands of clones, approximately 86% detected once. The sample was PBMCs or T cells enriched from blood (not recorded which). The source of these receptors is a woman aged 40 to 49 with acute COVID-19.

This chain links TRBV6-5 with TRBJ1-3; D might be TRBD1 (5 bases). The CDR3 covers 14 residues. Trimming pared 2 bases from V and 4 bases from J, leaving 9 bases between. Per the germline V gene, CDR1 is MNHEY and CDR2 is SVGAGI. The chain's CDR3 is CASSYGARGNTIYF. The CDR3 nucleotides read TGTGCCAGCAGTTACGGGGCACGGGGAAACACCATATATTTT.

For this clone: The junction differs from germline at one of its ends, possibly a read error. The V call is TRBV30, the J call TRBJ1-3, with 10 bases identical to TRBD1. The CDR3 has 14 residues. Germline V gene sequence: CDR1 GTSNPN, CDR2 SVGIG (reference sequence). The CDR3 region has the DNA TGTGCCTGGAGTGGGAGTCCCGGGACAGGGGCCTTAGTATTT. Encoded protein: CAWSGSPGTGALVF. Together with reference TRBV30 and TRBJ1-3, the CDR3 gives the full variable domain: SQTIHQWPATLVQPVGSPLSLECTVEGTSNPNLYWYRQAAGRGLQLLFYSVGIGQISSEVPQNLSASRPQDRQFILSSKKLLLSDSGFYLCAWSGSPGTGALVFGEGSWLTVV.

The J gene is TRBJ2-3, the V gene TRBV27; the D gene is possibly TRBD2 (5 bases). This CDR3 has 13 amino acids. With 3 bases removed from V and 7 bases from J, the gap between germline ends came to 11 bases. Per the germline V gene, CDR1 is MNHEY and CDR2 is SMNVEV (reference sequence). CDR3 in amino acids: CASSFSHGNTQYF. As DNA, the CDR3 is TGTGCCAGCAGTTTCTCCCACGGGAATACGCAGTATTTT.

This clone has just one count. This chain joins TRBV5-4 and TRBJ2-3, with 10 bases lining up with TRBD1. The CDR3 has 16 residues. Germline CDR1 SGHNT, CDR2 YYREEE (reference sequence). The junction had 12 bases not matched to a gene; V was cut back by 4 bases and J by 7 bases. The CDR3 sequence: CASSPKSGQGGYTQYF. CDR3 nucleotides: TGTGCCAGCAGCCCCAAATCCGGACAGGGGGGATATACGCAGTATTTT.

The chain has TRBV12-3 or TRBV12-4 and TRBJ2-7; D is undetermined. Deletions cut 9 bases from V and 6 bases from J, with 15 bases between. This CDR3 is 12 amino acids long. The CDR3 sequence is CASTAAFGEQYF. The CDR3 DNA is TGTGCCAGTACGGCGGCATTCGGCGAGCAGTACTTC.

This rearrangement joins TRBV2 to TRBJ2-7, with D maybe TRBD1 (6 bases). CDR3 length: 13 amino acids. Germline V gene lookup returns CDR1 SNHLY and CDR2 FYNNEI. Between the trimmed V and J ends, which lost 6 bases and 2 bases, there was a span of 11 bases. CDR3 region: CASSRQVTYEQYF. The CDR3 region has the DNA TGTGCCAGCAGCCGACAGGTGACCTACGAGCAGTACTTC.

The chain combines TRBV6-5 with TRBJ1-6; 10 bases line up with TRBD1. Germline CDR1 MNHEY, CDR2 SVGAGI. The CDR3 extends over 16 amino acids. Germline trimming cut 0 bases from V and 8 bases from J; bases unmatched to any gene: 4. CDR3 in DNA: TGTGCCAGCAGTTACTCGAAGGGACAGGGGTATTCACCCCTCCACTTT. It yields the protein CASSYSKGQGYSPLHF.

The CDR3 DNA sequence: TGTGCCAGTAGTATTCAGACAGGGAGACTGTTTTTT. As protein: CASSIQTGRLFF. The chain has TRBV19 and TRBJ1-4, with TRBD1 matching 7 bases. The CDR3 is 12 residues long. Germline loops: CDR1 LNHDA, CDR2 SQIVND (reference sequence). After removal of 3 bases from V and 13 bases from J, the junction contained 5 bases not matched to a gene. The full variable domain, rest sourced from reference TRBV19 and TRBJ1-4, is DGGITQSPKYLFRKEGQNVTLSCEQNLNHDAMYWYRQDPGQGLRLIYYSQIVNDFQKGDIAEGYSVSREKKESFPLTVTSAQKNPTAFYLCASSIQTGRLFFGSGTQLSVL.

This clone was seen just once. The V call is TRBV4-1, the J call TRBJ1-1; D unresolved. There are 15 residues in the CDR3. Germline lookup yields CDR1 MGHRA and CDR2 YSYEKL. V lost 7 bases to trimming and J lost 0 bases, with 15 bases between them. Here the CDR3 DNA reads TGCGCCAGCACGGGGAAGGAAGCTATGAACACTGAAGCTTTCTTT. Its protein product is CASTGKEAMNTEAFF.

The CDR3 nucleotides are TGCGCCAGCAGGGGTGGGAGCTATGGCTACACCTTC. This sequence encodes CASRGGSYGYTF. The rearrangement links TRBV10-2 to TRBJ1-2; unclear D gene. CDR1 is WSHSY and CDR2 is SAAADI in the germline V gene. The CDR3 covers 12 residues. Trimming took 6 bases from V and 4 from J, leaving 9 bases between them.

The V gene is TRBV4-2, the J gene TRBJ2-3, with 9 bases identical to TRBD2. The CDR3 covers 17 residues. Per germline, CDR1 LGHNA and CDR2 YNFKEQ. V lost 0 bases to trimming and J lost 6 bases; unmatched junction nucleotides: 10. The CDR3 DNA is TGTGCCAGCAGCCAAGATAATGCGGGGGGGCTTTCCGATACGCAGTATTTT. This sequence encodes CASSQDNAGGLSDTQYF.

This chain connects TRBV5-1 to TRBJ2-7, with TRBD1 identical over 7 bases. The junction had 10 bases not matched to a gene; V was cut back by 4 bases and J by 0 bases. The CDR3 length is 16 residues. CDR1 and CDR2 from the germline V gene are SGHRS and YFSETQ. The CDR3 sequence: CASSPRRDSYSYEQYF. CDR3 sequence (DNA): TGCGCCAGCAGCCCACGCCGGGACAGCTACTCCTACGAGCAGTACTTC.

In nucleotides, the CDR3 is TGCGCCAGCAGTGAGGCCAGGGGCTACGAGCAGTACTTC. The encoded protein is CASSEARGYEQYF. The chain joins TRBV10-2 to TRBJ2-7, with D perhaps TRBD1 (6 bases). The germline V gene has CDR1 WSHSY and CDR2 SAAADI. V shed 2 bases and J shed 3 bases, with 8 bases lying between them. The CDR3 covers 13 residues.

This chain connects TRBV10-3 to TRBJ2-2; D is possibly TRBD1 (6 bases). There are 16 residues in the CDR3. Trimming stripped 3 bases from V and 5 bases from J, with 16 bases between. Germline V gives CDR1 ENHRY, CDR2 SYGVKD. CDR3 DNA: TGTGCCATCAGTGACATCTCGGACAGCCTTACCGGGGAGCTGTTTTTT. Amino acid sequence: CAISDISDSLTGELFF.

This clone was picked up a small number of times. J is TRBJ2-7 and V is TRBV14; 8 nucleotides line up with TRBD1. Germline V lookup: CDR1 SGHDN, CDR2 FVKESK. CDR3 length: 14 amino acids. Unmatched junction bases numbered 8, after V lost 8 bases and J lost 2 bases. CDR3 sequence reads: CASSVGRGPYEQYF. DNA for the CDR3: TGTGCCAGCTCCGTCGGCAGGGGGCCCTACGAGCAGTACTTC. Full variable domain (missing parts from reference TRBV14 and TRBJ2-7): EAGVTQFPSHSVIEKGQTVTLRCDPISGHDNLYWYRRVMGKEIKFLLHFVKESKQDESGMPNNRFLAERTGGTYSTLKVQPAELEDSGVYFCASSVGRGPYEQYFGPGTRLTVT.

The sample holds one count of this clone. V and J are TRBV30 and TRBJ1-1, with D perhaps TRBD1 (5 bases). V was clipped by 1 base and J by 6 bases, with 9 bases between them. This CDR3 contains 12 residues. Germline V gene sequence: CDR1 GTSNPN, CDR2 SVGIG (reference sequence). CDR3 in amino acids: CAWSEATAEAFF. CDR3 in DNA: TGTGCCTGGAGTGAGGCGACAGCTGAAGCTTTCTTT.

The chain recombines TRBV3-1 (or the pseudogene TRBV3-2) with TRBJ2-7, with 14 positions matching TRBD2. In germline, CDR1 is LGHDT, CDR2 YNNKEL (reference sequence). This CDR3 contains 17 residues. The junction had 7 bases not matched to a gene; V was cut back by 2 bases and J by 4 bases. The CDR3 bases are TGTGCCAGCAGCCAATCCGATCGGACTAGCGGGGGGTACGAGCAGTACTTC. Translation gives CASSQSDRTSGGYEQYF.

CDR3 in amino acids: CASSPGQSSGNTIYF. The CDR3 nucleotides are TGTGCCAGCAGCCCTGGACAGAGCTCTGGAAACACCATATATTTT. The V gene is TRBV11-3, the J gene TRBJ1-3; possible D gene TRBD1, 6 bases. Trimming left V 5 bases short and J 0 bases short, with 11 bases between. Per the germline V gene, CDR1 is SGHNT and CDR2 is YENEEA. The CDR3 length is 15 residues.

This clone was recorded only once. The chain combines TRBV10-2 with TRBJ2-1, with 8 bases matching TRBD2. The CDR3 runs to 14 residues. V gave up 7 bases and J gave up 2 bases; unmatched junction bases: 4. Germline CDR1 and CDR2: WSHSY and SAAADI. CDR3 DNA: TGCGCCAGCAAGCAAGCGGGAGCCTACAATGAGCAGTTCTTC. Translating gives CASKQAGAYNEQFF.

The sample holds one count of this clone. The chain couples TRBV30 to TRBJ1-2, with TRBD1 matching 8 bases. CDR1 is GTSNPN, CDR2 SVGIG, per germline (reference sequence). The CDR3 loop spans 12 amino acids. Trimming took 2 bases from V and 6 from J; bases not matched to a gene: 2. Here the CDR3 reads CAWSQQGDGYTF. CDR3 sequence (DNA): TGTGCCTGGAGTCAACAGGGGGATGGCTACACCTTC.

V is TRBV5-1 and J is TRBJ1-1; maybe TRBD1 (6 bases). V was trimmed by 7 bases and J by 1 base, leaving 14 bases between them. Germline values: CDR1 SGHRS, CDR2 YFSETQ. The CDR3 extends over 14 amino acids. The CDR3 loop reads CASGRGERNTEAFF. The CDR3 DNA reads as TGCGCCAGCGGGAGGGGGGAGCGGAACACTGAAGCTTTCTTT. Full variable domain (outside the CDR3, taken from reference TRBV5-1 and TRBJ1-1): KAGVTQTPRYLIKTRGQQVTLSCSPISGHRSVSWYQQTPGQGLQFLFEYFSETQRNKGNFPGRFSGRQFSNSRSEMNVSTLELGDSALYLCASGRGERNTEAFFGQGTRLTVV.

V gene TRBV4-1 combines with J gene TRBJ1-2; no firm D call. CDR3 length equals 13 residues. The germline gives CDR1 MGHRA, CDR2 YSYEKL. V was trimmed by 0 bases and J by 7 bases, leaving 9 bases between them. CDR3 residues: CASSQDLGVGYTF. The DNA of the CDR3 is TGCGCCAGCAGCCAAGATCTCGGGGTTGGCTACACCTTC.

The chain uses TRBV29-1 and TRBJ2-7, with D unresolved. The V and J ends lost 4 bases and 1 base respectively, with 11 bases between them. The CDR3 has 13 amino acids. CDR1 and CDR2 (germline): SQVTM, ANQGSEA. The DNA of the CDR3 is TGCAGCGTTGCCATCAGCAGGTCCTACGAGCAGTACTTC. Protein product: CSVAISRSYEQYF.

The V call is TRBV18, the J call TRBJ2-7, with D unclear. The length of the CDR3 is 15 residues. Germline CDR1 is KGHSH and CDR2 is LQKENI. Trimming pared 6 bases from V and 4 bases from J, leaving 19 bases between. The CDR3 region is CASSLTVGPNYEQYF. The CDR3 bases are TGTGCCAGCTCTCTTACAGTGGGTCCTAATTACGAGCAGTACTTC. The complete variable domain, with remaining parts taken from reference TRBV18 and TRBJ2-7, reads NAGVMQNPRHLVRRRGQEARLRCSPMKGHSHVYWYRQLPEEGLKFMVYLQKENIIDESGMPKERFSAEFPKEGPSILRIQQVVRGDSAAYFCASSLTVGPNYEQYFGPGTRLTVT.

A single count supports this clone. The rearrangement joins TRBV7-9 to TRBJ2-1; 10 bases match TRBD1. With 0 bases clipped from V and 0 bases from J, the junction kept 8 bases outside the gene matches. Germline V gene data show CDR1 as SEHNR and CDR2 as FQNEAQ (reference sequence). The CDR3 has 19 amino acids. DNA of the CDR3: TGTGCCAGCAGCTTAGCCGACAGGGGGCAGACCCGCTCCTACAATGAGCAGTTCTTC. This sequence encodes CASSLADRGQTRSYNEQFF.

The CDR3 DNA follows: TGTGCCAGCAGCGACGACAGGGAAGGGAGCTACACCTTC. Translating gives CASSDDREGSYTF. The chain joins TRBV7-9 to TRBJ1-2; 7 bases are shared with TRBD1. The CDR3 is made up of 13 amino acids. Trimming took 5 bases from V and 9 from J; bases not matched to a gene: 9. Germline CDR1 SEHNR, CDR2 FQNEAQ (reference sequence).

This clone came up once. CDR3 DNA: TGTGCCAGCACCCCCACTCATGCCGGGGAGCTGTTTTTT. Amino acid sequence: CASTPTHAGELFF. The V and J genes are TRBV11-2 and TRBJ2-2, with no clear D. V lost 7 bases and J 6 bases, leaving 12 bases between the germline ends. CDR1 is SGHAT and CDR2 is FQNNGV in the germline V gene. This CDR3 region has 13 residues.

This chain links TRBV7-2 with TRBJ2-1; 8 positions match TRBD2. The CDR3 sequence is 15 residues long. The germline CDR1 and CDR2 sequences are SGHTA and FQGNSA. Unmatched junction bases numbered 7, after V lost 5 bases and J lost 4 bases. The CDR3 reads CASSNPGGAYNEQFF. In DNA form, the CDR3 reads TGTGCCAGCAGCAACCCGGGGGGGGCATACAATGAGCAGTTCTTC.

The chain employs TRBV12-3 or TRBV12-4 and TRBJ1-2; unclear D gene. The V gene lost 3 bases and the J gene lost 3 bases, with 8 bases spanning the gap. The CDR3 extends over 13 amino acids. Here the CDR3 reads CASSFEEYYGYTF. In DNA, the CDR3 is TGTGCCAGCAGTTTTGAGGAGTACTATGGCTACACCTTC.

The CDR3 DNA sequence: TGTGCCAGCAGCCGGGTCCTAGCGGGGGGGCCAACAGATACGCAGTATTTT. It codes for CASSRVLAGGPTDTQYF. The gene calls are TRBV3-1 (or the pseudogene TRBV3-2) and TRBJ2-3; 12 nucleotides match TRBD2. Germline V CDR1 and CDR2: LGHDT, YNNKEL (reference sequence). V trimming: 4 bases; J trimming: 3 bases; junction bases outside the gene matches: 8. This CDR3 has 17 amino acids.